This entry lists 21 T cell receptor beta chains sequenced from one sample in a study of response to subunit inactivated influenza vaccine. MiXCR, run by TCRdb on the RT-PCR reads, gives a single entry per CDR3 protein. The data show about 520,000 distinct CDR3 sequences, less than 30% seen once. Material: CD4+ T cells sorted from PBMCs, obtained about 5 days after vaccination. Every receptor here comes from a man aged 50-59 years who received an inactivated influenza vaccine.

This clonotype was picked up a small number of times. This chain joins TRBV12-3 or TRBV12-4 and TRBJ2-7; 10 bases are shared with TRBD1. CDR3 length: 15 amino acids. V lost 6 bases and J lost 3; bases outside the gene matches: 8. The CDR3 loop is CASRAGQGFFYEQYF. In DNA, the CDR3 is TGTGCCAGCAGGGCGGGACAGGGGTTTTTCTACGAGCAGTACTTC.

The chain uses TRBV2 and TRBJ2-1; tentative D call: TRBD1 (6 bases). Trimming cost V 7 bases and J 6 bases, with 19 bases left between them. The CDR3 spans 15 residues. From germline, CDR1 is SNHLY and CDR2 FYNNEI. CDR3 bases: TGTGCCAGCACCGAGGGCCAGGGGCCTCTCAATGAGCAGTTCTTC. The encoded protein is CASTEGQGPLNEQFF. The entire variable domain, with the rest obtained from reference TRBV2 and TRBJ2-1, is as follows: EPEVTQTPSHQVTQMGQEVILRCVPISNHLYFYWYRQILGQKVEFLVSFYNNEISEKSEIFDDQFSVERPDGSNFTLKIRSTKLEDSAMYFCASTEGQGPLNEQFFGPGTRLTVL.

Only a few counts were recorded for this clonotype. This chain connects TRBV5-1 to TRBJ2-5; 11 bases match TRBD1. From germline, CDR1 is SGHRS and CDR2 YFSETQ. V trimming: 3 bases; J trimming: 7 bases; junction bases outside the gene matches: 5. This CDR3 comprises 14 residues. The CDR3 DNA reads TGCGCCAGCAGCTCGGGACAGGGGGACTTGACCCAGTACTTC. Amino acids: CASSSGQGDLTQYF.

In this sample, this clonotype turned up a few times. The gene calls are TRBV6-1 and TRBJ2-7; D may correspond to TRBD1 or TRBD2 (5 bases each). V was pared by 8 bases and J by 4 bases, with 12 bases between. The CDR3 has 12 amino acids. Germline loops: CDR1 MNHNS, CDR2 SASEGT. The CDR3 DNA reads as TGTGCCAGCGTCCGGGACCTTTACGAGCAGTACTTC. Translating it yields CASVRDLYEQYF.

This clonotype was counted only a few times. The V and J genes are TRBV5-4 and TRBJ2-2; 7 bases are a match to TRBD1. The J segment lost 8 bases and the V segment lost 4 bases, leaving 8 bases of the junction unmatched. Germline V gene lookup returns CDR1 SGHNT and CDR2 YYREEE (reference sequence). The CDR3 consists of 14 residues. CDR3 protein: CASSRGRGIGELFF. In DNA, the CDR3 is TGTGCCAGCAGCAGGGGGCGCGGAATAGGGGAGCTGTTTTTT.

CDR3 protein: CASSLAAIDAKNIQYF. For the CDR3, the DNA is TGTGCCAGCAGCTTAGCAGCGATTGACGCCAAAAACATTCAGTACTTC. The chain uses TRBV7-2 and TRBJ2-4; D not certain. The CDR3 extends over 16 amino acids. Germline-derived CDR1 and CDR2 are SGHTA and FQGNSA. V gave up 0 bases and J gave up 1 base, with 10 bases separating them.

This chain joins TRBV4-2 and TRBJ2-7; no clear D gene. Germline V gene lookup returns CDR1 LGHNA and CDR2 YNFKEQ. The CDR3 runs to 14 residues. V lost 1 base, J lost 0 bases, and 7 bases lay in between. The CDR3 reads CASSQGKGSYEQYF. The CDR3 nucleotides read TGTGCCAGCAGCCAAGGCAAGGGCTCCTACGAGCAGTACTTC.

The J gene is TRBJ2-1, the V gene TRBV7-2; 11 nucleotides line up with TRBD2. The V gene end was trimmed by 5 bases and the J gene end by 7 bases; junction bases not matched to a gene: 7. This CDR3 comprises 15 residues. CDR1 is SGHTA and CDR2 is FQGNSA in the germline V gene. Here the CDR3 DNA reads TGTGCCAGCAGCCCCTCTAGCGGGAGGCGTAATGAGCAGTTCTTC. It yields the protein CASSPSSGRRNEQFF.

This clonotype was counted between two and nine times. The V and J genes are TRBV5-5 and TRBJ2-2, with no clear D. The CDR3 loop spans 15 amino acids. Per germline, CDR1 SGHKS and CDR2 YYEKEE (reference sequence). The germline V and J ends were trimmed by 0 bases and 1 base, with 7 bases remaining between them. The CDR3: CASSLEKGNTGELFF. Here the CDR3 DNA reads TGTGCCAGCAGCTTGGAAAAGGGGAACACCGGGGAGCTGTTTTTT.

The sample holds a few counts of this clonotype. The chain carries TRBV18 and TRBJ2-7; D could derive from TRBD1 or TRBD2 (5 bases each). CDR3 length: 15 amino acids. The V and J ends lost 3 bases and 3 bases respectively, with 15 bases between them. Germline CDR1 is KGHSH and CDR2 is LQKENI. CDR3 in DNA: TGTGCCAGCTCACCGAACACCGGGACCTACTACGAGCAGTACTTC. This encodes CASSPNTGTYYEQYF.

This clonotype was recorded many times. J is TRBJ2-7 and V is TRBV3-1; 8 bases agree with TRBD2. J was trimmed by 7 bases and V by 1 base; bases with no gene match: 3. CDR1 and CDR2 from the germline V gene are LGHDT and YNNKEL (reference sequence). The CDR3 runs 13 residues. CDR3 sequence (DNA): TGTGCCAGCAGCCAAGGCGGGGGGTTGGAGCAGTACTTC. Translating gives CASSQGGGLEQYF.

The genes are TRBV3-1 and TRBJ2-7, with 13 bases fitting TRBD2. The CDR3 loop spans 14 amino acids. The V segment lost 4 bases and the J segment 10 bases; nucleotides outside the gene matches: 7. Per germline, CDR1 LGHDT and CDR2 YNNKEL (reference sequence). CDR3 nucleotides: TGTGCCAGCAGCCCTAGGACTAGCGGGAGTGATCAGTACTTC. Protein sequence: CASSPRTSGSDQYF.

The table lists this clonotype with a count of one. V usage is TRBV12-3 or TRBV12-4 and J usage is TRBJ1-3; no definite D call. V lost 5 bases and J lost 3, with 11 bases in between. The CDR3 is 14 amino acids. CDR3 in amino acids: CASSRTLFGNTIYF. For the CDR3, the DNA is TGTGCCAGCAGTCGGACTCTTTTTGGAAACACCATATATTTT.

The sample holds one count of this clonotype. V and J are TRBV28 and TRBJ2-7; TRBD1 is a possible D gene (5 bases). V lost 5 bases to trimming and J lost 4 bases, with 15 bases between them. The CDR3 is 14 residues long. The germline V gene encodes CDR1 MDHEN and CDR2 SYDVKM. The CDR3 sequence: CASSPSRGWYEQYF. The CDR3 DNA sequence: TGTGCCAGCAGTCCCTCTAGGGGATGGTACGAGCAGTACTTC.

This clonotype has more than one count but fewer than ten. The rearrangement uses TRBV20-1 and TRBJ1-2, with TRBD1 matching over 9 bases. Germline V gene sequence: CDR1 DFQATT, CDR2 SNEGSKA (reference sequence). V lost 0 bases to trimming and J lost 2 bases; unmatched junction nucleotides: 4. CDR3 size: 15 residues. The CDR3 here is CSARDWDRANYGYTF. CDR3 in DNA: TGCAGTGCTAGAGATTGGGACAGGGCCAACTATGGCTACACCTTC.

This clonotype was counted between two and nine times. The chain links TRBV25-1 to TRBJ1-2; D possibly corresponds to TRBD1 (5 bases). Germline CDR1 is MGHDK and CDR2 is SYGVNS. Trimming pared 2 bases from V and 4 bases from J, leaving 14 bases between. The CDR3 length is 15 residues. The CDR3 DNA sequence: TGTGCCAGCAGTGAAGGTCCAGGGAAGGGCTATGGCTACACCTTC. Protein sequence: CASSEGPGKGYGYTF.

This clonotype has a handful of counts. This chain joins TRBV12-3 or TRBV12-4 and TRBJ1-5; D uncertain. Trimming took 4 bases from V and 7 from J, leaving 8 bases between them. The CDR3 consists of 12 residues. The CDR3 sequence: CASSWTRQPQHF. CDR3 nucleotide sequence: TGTGCCAGCAGTTGGACCCGACAGCCCCAGCATTTT.

CDR3 amino acids: CASGGGLAGVGNEQFF. The CDR3 DNA sequence: TGTGCCAGCGGAGGCGGACTAGCGGGAGTTGGCAATGAGCAGTTCTTC. V is TRBV9 and J is TRBJ2-1, with 13 nucleotides matching TRBD2. V trimming: 7 bases; J trimming: 6 bases; junction bases outside the gene matches: 10. The CDR3 is 16 residues long. Germline V gene data show CDR1 as SGDLS and CDR2 as YYNGEE. Full variable domain (outside the CDR3, taken from reference TRBV9 and TRBJ2-1): DSGVTQTPKHLITATGQRVTLRCSPRSGDLSVYWYQQSLDQGLQFLIQYYNGEERAKGNILERFSAQQFPDLHSELNLSSLELGDSALYFCASGGGLAGVGNEQFFGPGTRLTVL.

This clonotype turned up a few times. The CDR3 DNA follows: TGTGCCAGCACTGACCCTGGGACTGAAGCTTTCTTT. Protein product: CASTDPGTEAFF. This chain links TRBV6-5 with TRBJ1-1; D uncertain. CDR1 is MNHEY, CDR2 SVGAGI, per germline. The CDR3 loop spans 12 amino acids. The germline V and J ends were trimmed by 7 bases and 5 bases, with 11 bases remaining between them.

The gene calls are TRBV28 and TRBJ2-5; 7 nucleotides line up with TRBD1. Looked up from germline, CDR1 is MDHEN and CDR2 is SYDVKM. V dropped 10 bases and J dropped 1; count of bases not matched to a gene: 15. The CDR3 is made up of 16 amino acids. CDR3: CANSSTLGQAQETQYF. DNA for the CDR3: TGTGCCAATTCATCGACGCTCGGACAGGCCCAAGAGACCCAGTACTTC.

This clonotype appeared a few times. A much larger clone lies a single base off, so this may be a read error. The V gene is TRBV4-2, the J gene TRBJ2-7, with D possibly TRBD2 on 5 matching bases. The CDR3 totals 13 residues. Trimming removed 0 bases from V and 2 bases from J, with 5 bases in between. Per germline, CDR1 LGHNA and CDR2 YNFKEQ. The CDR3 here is CASSQERAYEQYF. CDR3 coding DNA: TGTGCCAGCAGCCAAGAGAGGGCCTACGAGCAGTACTTC.